What follows is one T cell receptor beta chain and its context. Its target is unknown. The junction differs from germline at one of its ends, possibly a read error. These data originate in a study of cytomegalovirus exposure and HLA in healthy donors. The study's findings and limits: There were several of the most significant clusters that appeared linked to common viral pathogens in a later analysis. Some TCR beta chains (more than 150 of them) were listed as cytomegalovirus-associated. TCR beta chain V- and J-gene trimming was linked, in a later analysis, to a missense variant in DCLRE1C. Segments of the TCR beta V type were, in most cases, productive about 90% or about 30% of the time in an earlier analysis.

The primer mix had 60 Vbeta and 13 Jbeta primers. Only in-frame clones appear in the TCRdb table, and some are missing; sequencing was by immunoSEQ multiplex PCR. The sample records 150,000 to 200,000 clones, about 80% being singletons. Germline V lookup: CDR1 MDHEN, CDR2 SYDVKM. CDR3 size: 14 residues. The sequence derives from a middle-aged woman in good health and CMV-seronegative. What was sequenced was PBMCs. This sequence joins TRBV28 and TRBJ2-2; 9 bases map to TRBD1. CDR3 sequence reads: CATNRGLGTEELFF. The CDR3, as DNA: TGTGCCACAAACAGGGGGCTCGGCACCGAGGAGCTGTTTTTT. Based on the CDR3 plus reference TRBV28 and TRBJ2-2, the full variable domain is DVKVTQSSRYLVKRTGEKVFLECVQDMDHENMFWYRQDPGLGLRLIYFSYDVKMKEKGDIPEGYSVSREKKERFSLILESASTNQTSMYLCATNRGLGTEELFFGEGSRLTVL.